This paragraph covers one TCR beta chain sequence. The sample belongs to a study of blood T cell repertoires in COVID-19. Germline V gene lookup returns CDR1 MNHEY and CDR2 SVGAGI. CDR3 size: 16 residues. Trimming removed 4 bases from V and 2 bases from J; junction bases left unmatched: 7. As originally analysed: The assay estimated nucleated cells by amplifying reference gene primers. TCRdb keeps only in-frame clones here, not all; method: immunoSEQ multiplex PCR. That table supplies the V and J calls and clone size; D and trimming were determined from the DNA. The sample has approximately 40,000 clones, more than 85% seen once; the top ten hold roughly 6%.

The chain recombines TRBV6-5 with TRBJ1-3; the match to TRBD1 covers 8 bases. The sequenced sample consisted of peripheral blood. This receptor was taken from a woman of 80 years or more with acute or convalescent COVID-19. CDR3 DNA sequence: TGTGCCAGCAGTTCTAACCAGGGGGCGCCTGGAAACACCATATATTTT. Encoded protein: CASSSNQGAPGNTIYF.